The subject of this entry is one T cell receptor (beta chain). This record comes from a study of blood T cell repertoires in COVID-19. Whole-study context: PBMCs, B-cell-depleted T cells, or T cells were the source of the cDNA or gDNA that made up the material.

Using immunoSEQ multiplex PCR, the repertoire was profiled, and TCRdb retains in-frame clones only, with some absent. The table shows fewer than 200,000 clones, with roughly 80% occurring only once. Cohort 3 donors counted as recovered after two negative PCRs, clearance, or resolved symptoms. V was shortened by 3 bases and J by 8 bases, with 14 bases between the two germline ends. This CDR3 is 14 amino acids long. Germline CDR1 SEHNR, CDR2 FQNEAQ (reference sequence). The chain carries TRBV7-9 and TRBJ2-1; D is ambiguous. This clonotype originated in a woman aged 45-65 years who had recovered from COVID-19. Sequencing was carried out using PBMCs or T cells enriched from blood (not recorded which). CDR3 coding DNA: TGTGCCAGCAGCTTTTTCCAGGCAAAGGATGAGCAGTTCTTC. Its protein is CASSFFQAKDEQFF.